One sample yielded the 18 T cell receptor beta chains listed below, sequenced in a study of T cell responses to AZD1222 COVID-19 vaccine (dated by TCRdb to the early 2020s). The method was the immunoSEQ multiplex PCR assay. What TCRdb holds here is the immuneACCESS table cut down to in-frame rearrangements. Part of the clones is not present; checked against another copy, under half of the missing clones reflect an unresolved V gene, and the others are unexplained. In all, the sample holds roughly 150,000 clones, and nearly 95% of those were seen once. Jointly, the top ten make up around 2.5% of the sample. In the paper's terms, the time point label means: baseline before first vaccination. Sequenced material: peripheral blood, taken on day 0 of AZD1222 vaccination. The receptor set was obtained from an adult in good health.

V usage is TRBV11-2 and J usage is TRBJ1-2, with TRBD1 identical over 9 bases. This CDR3 is built from 17 residues. The V and J ends lost 1 base and 0 bases, in that order; junction bases with no gene match: 6. Per the germline V gene, CDR1 is SGHAT and CDR2 is FQNNGV. CDR3 nucleotide sequence: TGTGCCAGCAGCTTAGTGGGGACAGGGACAACTAACTATGGCTACACCTTC. This encodes CASSLVGTGTTNYGYTF. Looking up the rest from reference TRBV11-2 and TRBJ1-2 gives the full variable domain: EAGVAQSPRYKIIEKRQSVAFWCNPISGHATLYWYQQILGQGPKLLIQFQNNGVVDDSQLPKDRFSAERLKGVDSTLKIQPAKLEDSAVYLCASSLVGTGTTNYGYTFGSGTRLTVV.

The chain carries TRBV7-9 and TRBJ1-5; D remains ambiguous. Trimming stripped 0 bases from V and 6 bases from J, with 12 bases between. Germline V gene lookup returns CDR1 SEHNR and CDR2 FQNEAQ (reference sequence). The CDR3 has 15 amino acids. The CDR3 DNA follows: TGTGCCAGCAGCTTAGCGTCGGAGGGCGGTCAGCCCCAGCATTTT. Protein product: CASSLASEGGQPQHF.

The rearrangement joins TRBV30 to TRBJ2-7; the D gene is possibly TRBD1 (5 bases). The CDR3 has 13 amino acids. CDR1 and CDR2 from the germline V gene are GTSNPN and SVGIG (reference sequence). Trimming stripped 2 bases from V and 2 bases from J, with 10 bases between. DNA of the CDR3: TGTGCCTGGAGTAAAGGGGTAACCTACGAGCAGTACTTC. Translating gives CAWSKGVTYEQYF.

Regarding this clone: This sample includes further DNA sequences coding for the same CDR3. The chain is built from TRBV7-3 and TRBJ2-2; 11 positions match TRBD2. The CDR3 is 15 amino acids. J gave up 4 bases and V 2 bases, and 0 bases lay outside the gene matches. Germline CDR1 reads SGHTA; CDR2 reads FQGTGA. The CDR3 DNA reads as TGTGCCAGCAGCTTAGGACTAGCGGGCACCGGGGAGCTGTTTTTT. It is translated as CASSLGLAGTGELFF.

This chain uses TRBV10-3 with TRBJ1-5, with TRBD1 matching 7 bases. Looked up from germline, CDR1 is ENHRY and CDR2 is SYGVKD. After removal of 4 bases from V and 6 bases from J, the junction contained 3 bases not matched to a gene. The CDR3 runs to 13 residues. CDR3 loop: CAISGGGSQPQHF. The CDR3 DNA reads as TGTGCCATCAGTGGAGGGGGCAGTCAGCCCCAGCATTTT.

V gene TRBV28 combines with J gene TRBJ1-2, with 9 positions matching TRBD1. With V trimmed by 3 bases and J by 4 bases, 15 bases remained unmatched. This CDR3 contains 18 residues. Per the germline V gene, CDR1 is MDHEN and CDR2 is SYDVKM. The CDR3 reads CASSFLRDREIRGYGYTF. DNA for the CDR3: TGTGCCAGCAGTTTCCTCCGGGACAGGGAAATACGAGGCTATGGCTACACCTTC.

The chain joins TRBV7-2 to TRBJ1-1; 7 bases fit TRBD1. Trimming removed 5 bases from V and 1 base from J; junction bases left unmatched: 7. This CDR3 has 15 amino acids. CDR1 SGHTA and CDR2 FQGNSA come from the germline V gene. The CDR3 region is CASSDPGQQNTEAFF. The CDR3 coding sequence is TGTGCCAGCAGCGACCCGGGACAGCAGAACACTGAAGCTTTCTTT. Drawing the rest from reference TRBV7-2 and TRBJ1-1, the complete variable domain is GAGVSQSPSNKVTEKGKDVELRCDPISGHTALYWYRQSLGQGLEFLIYFQGNSAPDKSGLPSDRFSAERTGGSVSTLTIQRTQQEDSAVYLCASSDPGQQNTEAFFGQGTRLTVV.

The chain has TRBV10-3 and TRBJ1-6; 9 nucleotides align to TRBD1. V gave up 11 bases and J gave up 10 bases; unmatched junction bases: 6. There are 12 residues in the CDR3. Germline V gene lookup returns CDR1 ENHRY and CDR2 SYGVKD. DNA for the CDR3: TGTGCCGCGCGGGACAGGGACTCACCCCTCCACTTT. This translates into CAARDRDSPLHF.

In this sample, this clone turned up once. In DNA form, the CDR3 reads TGTGCCAGCGGACTAGCGGGGGGTTATTACGAGCAGTACTTC. This encodes CASGLAGGYYEQYF. V gene TRBV2 combines with J gene TRBJ2-7; TRBD2 matches 14 bases. The junction had 4 bases not matched to a gene; V was cut back by 8 bases and J by 4 bases. This CDR3 contains 14 residues. In germline, CDR1 is SNHLY, CDR2 FYNNEI. Using reference TRBV2 and TRBJ2-7 for the parts outside the CDR3, the full variable domain is EPEVTQTPSHQVTQMGQEVILRCVPISNHLYFYWYRQILGQKVEFLVSFYNNEISEKSEIFDDQFSVERPDGSNFTLKIRSTKLEDSAMYFCASGLAGGYYEQYFGPGTRLTVT.

The chain is built from TRBV4-1 and TRBJ2-1, with 8 bases fitting TRBD2. The CDR3 is 15 amino acids. After removal of 1 base from V and 6 bases from J, the junction contained 5 bases not matched to a gene. The germline V gene has CDR1 MGHRA and CDR2 YSYEKL. CDR3 region: CASSQGLAPRNEQFF. The CDR3 DNA reads as TGCGCCAGCAGCCAAGGACTAGCGCCTCGCAATGAGCAGTTCTTC.

V and J are TRBV12-3 or TRBV12-4 and TRBJ1-6; D gene unclear. Trimming shortened V by 6 bases and J by 7 bases, and 7 bases separated the two germline ends. The CDR3 extends over 12 amino acids. CDR3 protein: CASRDHNSPLHF. Here the CDR3 DNA reads TGTGCCAGCAGAGACCACAATTCACCCCTCCACTTT.

The genes are TRBV6-2 or TRBV6-3 and TRBJ1-1; possible D gene TRBD1, 5 bases. Per the germline V gene, CDR1 is MNHEY and CDR2 is SVGEGT. The CDR3 loop spans 14 amino acids. V was pared by 2 bases and J by 2 bases, with 9 bases between. The CDR3 DNA follows: TGTGCCAGCAGTTACGGCACAGGTAACACTGAAGCTTTCTTT. Amino acids: CASSYGTGNTEAFF.

This clone was detected only once. The chain combines TRBV19 with TRBJ2-5, with TRBD2 matching over 13 bases. CDR1 is LNHDA and CDR2 is SQIVND in the germline V gene (reference sequence). The CDR3 consists of 14 residues. Unmatched junction bases numbered 3, after V lost 6 bases and J lost 5 bases. In DNA form, the CDR3 reads TGTGCCAGTAGCAGACTAGCGGGGGGCGAGACCCAGTACTTC. It is translated as CASSRLAGGETQYF.

In this sample, this clone turned up a few times. The chain carries TRBV27 and TRBJ2-5; tentatively, D is TRBD2 (6 bases). CDR1 and CDR2 from the germline V gene are MNHEY and SMNVEV (reference sequence). Trimming stripped 2 bases from V and 5 bases from J, with 15 bases between. The CDR3 contains 15 residues. The CDR3 DNA sequence: TGTGCCAGCAGTTTAGGGGCCGGGGGTCGGGAGACCCAGTACTTC. Amino acid sequence: CASSLGAGGRETQYF.

The chain combines TRBV5-5 with TRBJ1-3; D gene ambiguous. CDR3 length: 14 residues. V was cut by 0 bases and J by 7 bases, with 11 bases left in between. Per germline, CDR1 SGHKS and CDR2 YYEKEE (reference sequence). This chain's CDR3 is CASSLDHPRNTIYF. The CDR3 nucleotides are TGTGCCAGCAGCTTGGATCACCCCCGGAACACCATATATTTT. Full variable domain (remainder filled in from reference TRBV5-5 and TRBJ1-3): DAGVTQSPTHLIKTRGQQVTLRCSPISGHKSVSWYQQVLGQGPQFIFQYYEKEERGRGNFPDRFSARQFPNYSSELNVNALLLGDSALYLCASSLDHPRNTIYFGEGSWLTVV.

J is TRBJ1-6 and V is TRBV28; perhaps TRBD1 as D (5 bases). The CDR3 has 12 residues. In germline, CDR1 is MDHEN, CDR2 SYDVKM. V lost 11 bases and J lost 8, with 13 bases in between. DNA for the CDR3: TGTGCCTCCCAGGGTTTTCATTCACCCCTCCACTTT. Translated, it gives CASQGFHSPLHF.

The chain carries TRBV10-3 and TRBJ1-3, with D unclear. CDR1 and CDR2 (germline): ENHRY, SYGVKD. This CDR3 region has 14 residues. Trimming cost V 2 bases and J 0 bases, with 5 bases left between them. The CDR3 DNA is TGTGCCATCAGTGAGGACATCTCTGGAAACACCATATATTTT. This gives the protein CAISEDISGNTIYF.

The J gene is TRBJ1-1, the V gene TRBV5-5; D is perhaps TRBD1 (6 bases). Germline CDR1 and CDR2: SGHKS and YYEKEE (reference sequence). The V and J ends lost 0 bases and 4 bases respectively, with 13 bases between them. The CDR3 has 15 amino acids. The DNA of the CDR3 is TGTGCCAGCAGCTTGGACGACAGGACTGCCACTGAAGCTTTCTTT. Amino acids: CASSLDDRTATEAFF.